This T cell receptor (beta chain) is drawn from a study of T-cell reconstitution after alpha-beta-depleted transplantation in children. A few counts support this clonotype. There are 16 residues in the CDR3. V was clipped by 5 bases and J by 7 bases, with 20 bases between them. This sample's TCRbeta library carried unique molecular identifier barcodes. TCRdb re-called the PCR reads with MiXCR, one entry per CDR3 protein. The sample lists some 200,000 distinct CDR3 sequences; approximately 10% were seen once. The sequence was obtained from a human donor who donated a stem cell graft to a child with acute lymphoblastic leukemia. The J gene is TRBJ1-4, the V gene TRBV12-3 or TRBV12-4; D may be TRBD1 (6 bases). Sequencing used PBMCs from the stem cell graft donor, obtained from the stem cell graft. CDR3 in DNA: TGTGCCAGCAGTACCGTTTCGGGGGGGGCGGGTGAAAAACTGTTTTTT. This gives the protein CASSTVSGGAGEKLFF.